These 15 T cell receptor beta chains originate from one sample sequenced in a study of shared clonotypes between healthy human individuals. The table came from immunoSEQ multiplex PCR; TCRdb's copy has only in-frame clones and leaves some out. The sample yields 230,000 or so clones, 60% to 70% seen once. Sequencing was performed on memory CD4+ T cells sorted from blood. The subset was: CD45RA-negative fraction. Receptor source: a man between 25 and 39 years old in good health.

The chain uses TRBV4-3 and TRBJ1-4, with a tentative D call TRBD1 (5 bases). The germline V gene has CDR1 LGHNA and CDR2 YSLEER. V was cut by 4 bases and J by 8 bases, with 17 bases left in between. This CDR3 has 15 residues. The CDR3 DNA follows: TGCGCCAGCAGCCCCGCCTTAGGGGTAGAGGAAAAACTGTTTTTT. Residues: CASSPALGVEEKLFF.

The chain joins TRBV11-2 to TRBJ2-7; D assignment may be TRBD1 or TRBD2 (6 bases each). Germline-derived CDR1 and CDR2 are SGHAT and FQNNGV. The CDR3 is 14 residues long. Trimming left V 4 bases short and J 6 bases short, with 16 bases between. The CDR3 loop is CASSSVRGVSEQYF. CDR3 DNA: TGTGCCAGCAGCTCGGTAAGGGGGGTGAGCGAGCAGTACTTC.

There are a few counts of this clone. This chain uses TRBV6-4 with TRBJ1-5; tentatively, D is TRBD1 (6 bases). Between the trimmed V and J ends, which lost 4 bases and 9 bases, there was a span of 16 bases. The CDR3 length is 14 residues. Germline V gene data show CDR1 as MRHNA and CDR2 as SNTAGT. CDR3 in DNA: TGTGCCAGCAGTGCACAGGGTTGGGGTGGGCCCCAGCATTTT. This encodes CASSAQGWGGPQHF.

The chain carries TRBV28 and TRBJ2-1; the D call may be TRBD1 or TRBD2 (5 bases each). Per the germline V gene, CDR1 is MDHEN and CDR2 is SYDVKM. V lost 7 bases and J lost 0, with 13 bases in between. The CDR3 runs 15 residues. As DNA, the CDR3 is TGTGCCAGCACAAGAGGGGAGAGCTCCTACAATGAGCAGTTCTTC. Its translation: CASTRGESSYNEQFF.

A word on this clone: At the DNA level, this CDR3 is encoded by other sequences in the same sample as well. CDR3 coding DNA: TGCGCCAGCAGCTTGGGAGGTCTGGAGACCCAGTACTTC. Protein product: CASSLGGLETQYF. This rearrangement joins TRBV5-1 to TRBJ2-5, with D unclear. CDR1 is SGHRS and CDR2 is YFSETQ in the germline V gene. V shed 0 bases and J shed 5 bases, with 8 bases lying between them. The length of the CDR3 is 13 residues.

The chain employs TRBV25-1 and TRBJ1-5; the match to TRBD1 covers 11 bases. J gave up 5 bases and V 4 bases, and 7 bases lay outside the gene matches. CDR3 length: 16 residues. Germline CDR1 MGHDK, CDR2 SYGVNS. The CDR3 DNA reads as TGTGCCAGCAGTGCGAAGGACAGGGGGCAGGATCAGCCCCAGCATTTT. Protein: CASSAKDRGQDQPQHF.

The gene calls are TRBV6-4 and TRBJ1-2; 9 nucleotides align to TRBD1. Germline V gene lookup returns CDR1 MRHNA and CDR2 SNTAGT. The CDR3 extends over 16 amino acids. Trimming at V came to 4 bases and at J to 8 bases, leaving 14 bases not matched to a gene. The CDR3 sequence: CASSVSFRDRAVGYTF. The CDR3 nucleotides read TGTGCCAGCAGTGTTTCCTTCCGGGACAGGGCCGTCGGCTACACCTTC.

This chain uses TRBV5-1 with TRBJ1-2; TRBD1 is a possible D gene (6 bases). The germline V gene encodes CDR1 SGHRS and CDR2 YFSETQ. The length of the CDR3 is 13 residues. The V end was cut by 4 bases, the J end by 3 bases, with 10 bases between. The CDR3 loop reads CASSNSGDYGYTF. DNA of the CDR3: TGCGCCAGCAGCAATTCAGGGGACTATGGCTACACCTTC. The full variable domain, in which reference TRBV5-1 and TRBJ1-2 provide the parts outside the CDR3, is KAGVTQTPRYLIKTRGQQVTLSCSPISGHRSVSWYQQTPGQGLQFLFEYFSETQRNKGNFPGRFSGRQFSNSRSEMNVSTLELGDSALYLCASSNSGDYGYTFGSGTRLTVV.

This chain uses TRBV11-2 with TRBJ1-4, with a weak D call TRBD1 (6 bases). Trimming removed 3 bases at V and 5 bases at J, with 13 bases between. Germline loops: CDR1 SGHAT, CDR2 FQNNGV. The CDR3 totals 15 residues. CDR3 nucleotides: TGTGCCAGCAGCTTGGGGGGACACCTCAATGAAAAACTGTTTTTT. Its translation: CASSLGGHLNEKLFF.

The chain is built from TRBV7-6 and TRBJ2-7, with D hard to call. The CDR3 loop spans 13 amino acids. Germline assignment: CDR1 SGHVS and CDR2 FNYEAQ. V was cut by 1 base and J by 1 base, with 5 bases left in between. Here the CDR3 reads CASSLGESYEQYF. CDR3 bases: TGTGCCAGCAGCTTAGGCGAATCCTACGAGCAGTACTTC.

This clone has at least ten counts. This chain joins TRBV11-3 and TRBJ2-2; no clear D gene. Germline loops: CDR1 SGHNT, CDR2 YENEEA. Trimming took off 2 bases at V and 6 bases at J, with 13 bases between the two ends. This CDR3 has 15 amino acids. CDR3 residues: CASSLRQSESGELFF. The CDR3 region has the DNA TGTGCCAGCAGCTTACGGCAAAGCGAATCCGGGGAGCTGTTTTTT.

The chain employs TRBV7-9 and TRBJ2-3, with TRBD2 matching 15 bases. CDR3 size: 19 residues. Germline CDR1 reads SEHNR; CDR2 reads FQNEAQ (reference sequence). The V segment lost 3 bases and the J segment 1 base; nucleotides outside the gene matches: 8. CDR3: CASSFSGLAGGPRTDTQYF. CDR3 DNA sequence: TGTGCCAGCAGCTTCTCAGGACTAGCGGGAGGGCCACGCACAGATACGCAGTATTTT.

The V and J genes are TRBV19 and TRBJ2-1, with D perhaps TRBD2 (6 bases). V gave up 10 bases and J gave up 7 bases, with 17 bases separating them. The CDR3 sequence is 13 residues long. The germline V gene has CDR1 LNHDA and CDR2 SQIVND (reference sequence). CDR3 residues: CATMDYRGNEQFF. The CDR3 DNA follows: TGTGCCACCATGGACTACCGCGGGAATGAGCAGTTCTTC.

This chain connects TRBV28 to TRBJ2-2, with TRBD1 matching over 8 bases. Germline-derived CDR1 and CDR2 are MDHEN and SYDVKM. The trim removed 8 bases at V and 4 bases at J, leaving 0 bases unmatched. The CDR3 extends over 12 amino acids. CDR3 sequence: CASDRGTGELFF. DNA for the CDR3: TGTGCCAGCGACAGGGGCACCGGGGAGCTGTTTTTT.

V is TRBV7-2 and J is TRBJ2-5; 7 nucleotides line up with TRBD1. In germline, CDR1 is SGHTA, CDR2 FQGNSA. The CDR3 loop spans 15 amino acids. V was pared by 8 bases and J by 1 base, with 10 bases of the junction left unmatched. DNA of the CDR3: TGTGCCAGCTCCCCCAACCAGGGGGTCCAAGAGACCCAGTACTTC. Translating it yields CASSPNQGVQETQYF.